Shown below are 26 T cell receptor beta chains from a single sample sequenced in a study of control samples from healthy donors and cancer patients (dated by TCRdb to about 2020). Receptor libraries were prepared by the immunoSEQ multiplex PCR assay. The table comes from immuneACCESS by way of TCRdb, which keeps in-frame sequences with V and J called. Part of the clones is missing from these tables; in studies checked, under half for an unresolved V gene and the rest for unknown reasons. The sample table contains 98,000 or so clones; only one count was recorded for about 80% of them. The top ten constitute about 7% of the sample. Sequenced input: blood. The receptors were sampled from a man younger than 35 in good health.

This rearrangement joins TRBV25-1 to TRBJ1-4; perhaps TRBD1 as D (5 bases). Trimming left V 3 bases short and J 8 bases short, with 19 bases between. CDR1 and CDR2 from the germline V gene are MGHDK and SYGVNS. This CDR3 spans 16 amino acids. The CDR3, as DNA: TGTGCCAGCAGTGACCCCAAGGGGCTCAGTAGGGAAAAACTGTTTTTT. Amino acids: CASSDPKGLSREKLFF.

The CDR3 DNA reads as TGTGCCAGCAGTTTATTTACTAGCGGGGGGGACAATGAGCAGTTCTTC. It is translated as CASSLFTSGGDNEQFF. This rearrangement joins TRBV27 to TRBJ2-1; 13 bases agree with TRBD2. The ends lost 1 base at V and 5 bases at J; junction bases unmatched: 2. CDR3 length: 16 residues. The germline V gene encodes CDR1 MNHEY and CDR2 SMNVEV (reference sequence).

The chain employs TRBV7-2 and TRBJ2-7; 10 bases align to TRBD1. The CDR3 spans 15 residues. The ends lost 5 bases at V and 4 bases at J; junction bases unmatched: 8. In germline, CDR1 is SGHTA, CDR2 FQGNSA. The DNA of the CDR3 is TGTGCCAGCAGCCCGGGACAGGGGCTTTTATACGAGCAGTACTTC. It translates to CASSPGQGLLYEQYF. Combining the CDR3 with reference TRBV7-2 and TRBJ2-7 gives the whole variable domain GAGVSQSPSNKVTEKGKDVELRCDPISGHTALYWYRQSLGQGLEFLIYFQGNSAPDKSGLPSDRFSAERTGGSVSTLTIQRTQQEDSAVYLCASSPGQGLLYEQYFGPGTRLTVT.

Regarding this clone: One end of the junction fails to match germline, which may point to a read error. The chain combines TRBV7-7 with TRBJ2-7; the D call may be TRBD1 or TRBD2 (5 bases each). Per germline, CDR1 SSHAT and CDR2 FNYEAQ (reference sequence). CDR3 size: 13 residues. CDR3 in amino acids: CASSLGEGYEQYF. The CDR3 nucleotides are TGTGCTAGCAGCCTGGGAGAGGGGTACGAGCAGTACTTC.

The chain recombines TRBV27 with TRBJ1-2, with 7 positions matching TRBD1. The CDR3 consists of 14 residues. Unmatched junction bases numbered 8, after V lost 3 bases and J lost 7 bases. From germline, CDR1 is MNHEY and CDR2 SMNVEV (reference sequence). This chain's CDR3 is CASSFRGWGGGYTF. In nucleotides, the CDR3 is TGTGCCAGCAGTTTCAGGGGGTGGGGGGGTGGCTACACCTTC.

The chain employs TRBV2 and TRBJ1-4; D may be TRBD1 (5 bases). The CDR3 contains 13 residues. In germline, CDR1 is SNHLY, CDR2 FYNNEI. Deletions cut 10 bases from V and 7 bases from J, with 16 bases between. The CDR3: CATRGRGGEKLFF. CDR3 in DNA: TGTGCCACCCGAGGAAGGGGTGGTGAAAAACTGTTTTTT.

The CDR3 spells CASSPDQANYGYTF. The DNA of the CDR3 is TGTGCCAGCTCACCGGACCAAGCTAACTATGGCTACACCTTC. The chain uses TRBV18 and TRBJ1-2; D is uncertain. This CDR3 has 14 residues. Per the germline V gene, CDR1 is KGHSH and CDR2 is LQKENI. V dropped 3 bases and J dropped 0 bases, with 8 bases sitting between them.

This chain joins TRBV13 and TRBJ2-3; unclear D gene. This CDR3 is built from 15 residues. The V gene lost 5 bases and the J gene lost 6 bases, with 18 bases spanning the gap. Germline V gives CDR1 PRHDT, CDR2 FYEKMQ (reference sequence). Written as DNA, the CDR3 is TGTGCCAGCAGCCTCCGGACCCCGATTGCTGATACGCAGTATTTT. Translating it yields CASSLRTPIADTQYF.

The table lists this clone with a few counts. This chain uses TRBV7-6 with TRBJ2-1; no reliable D call. V was trimmed by 4 bases and J by 4 bases, leaving 8 bases between them. This CDR3 has 13 residues. Per germline, CDR1 SGHVS and CDR2 FNYEAQ. The CDR3, as DNA: TGTGCCAGCAGCTGGCAGACATACAATGAGCAGTTCTTC. Encoded protein: CASSWQTYNEQFF. Full variable domain (rest looked up from reference TRBV7-6 and TRBJ2-1): GAGVSQSPRYKVTKRGQDVALRCDPISGHVSLYWYRQALGQGPEFLTYFNYEAQQDKSGLPNDRFSAERPEGSISTLTIQRTEQRDSAMYRCASSWQTYNEQFFGPGTRLTVL.

This chain connects TRBV6-6 to TRBJ2-6, with no clear D. The CDR3 runs 12 residues. CDR1 and CDR2 from the germline V gene are MNHNY and SVGAGI (reference sequence). Trimming left V 8 bases short and J 8 bases short, with 10 bases between. CDR3 sequence: CASDAGPNVLTF. In DNA form, the CDR3 reads TGTGCCAGCGATGCAGGTCCCAACGTCCTGACTTTC.

The chain uses TRBV9 and TRBJ2-2; D may be TRBD2 (5 bases). Germline lookup yields CDR1 SGDLS and CDR2 YYNGEE. The V end was cut by 7 bases, the J end by 6 bases, with 13 bases between. This CDR3 has 13 amino acids. This chain's CDR3 is CASGSFDSGELFF. The CDR3 coding sequence is TGTGCCAGCGGGAGCTTTGACTCCGGGGAGCTGTTTTTT.

V usage is TRBV28 and J usage is TRBJ1-4; possible D gene TRBD1, 6 bases. V lost 0 bases to trimming and J lost 8 bases, with 16 bases between them. The germline gives CDR1 MDHEN, CDR2 SYDVKM. The CDR3 is made up of 16 amino acids. CDR3 DNA: TGTGCCAGCAGTTTATGGATCTCAGGGGTAGGAGAAAAACTGTTTTTT. Protein product: CASSLWISGVGEKLFF.

The chain couples TRBV7-8 to TRBJ2-2; D uncertain. The V end was cut by 4 bases, the J end by 1 base, with 13 bases between. This CDR3 contains 16 residues. Per the germline V gene, CDR1 is SGHVS and CDR2 is FQNEAQ. The CDR3 nucleotides are TGTGCCAGCAGCTCGTCAGCTAATTTGAACACCGGGGAGCTGTTTTTT. Translation: CASSSSANLNTGELFF.

This chain joins TRBV6-5 and TRBJ2-7, with D maybe TRBD2 (6 bases). Per germline, CDR1 MNHEY and CDR2 SVGAGI. Trimming removed 5 bases at V and 3 bases at J, with 17 bases between. The CDR3 runs to 15 residues. The CDR3 loop is CASSQKGLASYEQYF. CDR3 bases: TGTGCCAGCAGTCAAAAGGGGCTAGCGAGCTACGAGCAGTACTTC.

This rearrangement joins TRBV7-2 to TRBJ1-2; TRBD1 is a possible D gene (5 bases). Germline loops: CDR1 SGHTA, CDR2 FQGNSA. Trimming took 5 bases from V and 0 from J, leaving 16 bases between them. The CDR3 is 16 residues long. The CDR3 coding sequence is TGTGCCAGCAGCCCTCGGGGCCAGGCGACTAACTATGGCTACACCTTC. Translated: CASSPRGQATNYGYTF.

The rearrangement links TRBV5-6 to TRBJ2-5, with a tentative D call TRBD2 (6 bases). The CDR3 loop spans 15 amino acids. Per germline, CDR1 SGHDT and CDR2 YYEEEE. Trimming left V 0 bases short and J 2 bases short, with 11 bases between. The CDR3 loop is CASSLAGAGQETQYF. The CDR3, as DNA: TGTGCCAGCAGCTTGGCCGGGGCGGGGCAAGAGACCCAGTACTTC.

The chain couples TRBV5-4 to TRBJ1-6; D is possibly TRBD1 (5 bases). Deletions cut 6 bases from V and 0 bases from J, with 19 bases between. CDR1 and CDR2 from the germline V gene are SGHNT and YYREEE (reference sequence). The CDR3 is 18 residues long. CDR3 in amino acids: CASTSTRGESSYNSPLHF. The CDR3 DNA is TGTGCCAGCACCTCAACCCGGGGCGAGAGCTCCTATAATTCACCCCTCCACTTT.

V and J are TRBV5-1 and TRBJ2-2, with 7 bases identical to TRBD1. The CDR3 spans 17 residues. Per the germline V gene, CDR1 is SGHRS and CDR2 is YFSETQ. The V segment lost 4 bases and the J segment 0 bases; nucleotides outside the gene matches: 9. The CDR3 nucleotides are TGCGCCAGCAGCCGCCCACCGGGACAGTCGAACACCGGGGAGCTGTTTTTT. This encodes CASSRPPGQSNTGELFF.

The chain employs TRBV10-3 and TRBJ2-3, with D perhaps being TRBD1 or TRBD2 (6 bases each). The V gene's germline CDR1 is ENHRY and CDR2 SYGVKD. V was pared by 6 bases and J by 4 bases, with 20 bases between. There are 16 residues in the CDR3. The CDR3 sequence: CAISQSGGGSADTQYF. CDR3 sequence (DNA): TGTGCCATCAGCCAGAGCGGAGGGGGATCCGCAGATACGCAGTATTTT.

The chain employs TRBV4-1 and TRBJ2-7; D not resolved. This CDR3 is built from 13 residues. Looked up from germline, CDR1 is MGHRA and CDR2 is YSYEKL. V dropped 3 bases and J dropped 0 bases, with 6 bases sitting between them. The CDR3 DNA follows: TGCGCCAGCAGCCAGGGCATCTCCTACGAGCAGTACTTC. Protein product: CASSQGISYEQYF.

CDR3 DNA: TGTGCCAGCAGTTTATTCAGGGGAGACGGCTACACCTTC. Its translation: CASSLFRGDGYTF. The chain is built from TRBV27 and TRBJ1-2; D might be TRBD1 (6 bases). Trimming stripped 1 base from V and 8 bases from J, with 11 bases between. Per the germline V gene, CDR1 is MNHEY and CDR2 is SMNVEV (reference sequence). The CDR3 runs 13 residues.

The gene calls are TRBV7-2 and TRBJ2-7; 7 nucleotides line up with TRBD1. Germline loops: CDR1 SGHTA, CDR2 FQGNSA. This CDR3 is built from 14 residues. V dropped 5 bases and J dropped 0; count of bases not matched to a gene: 4. The CDR3 region has the DNA TGTGCCAGCAGCCTCCGGGACAGCTCCTACGAGCAGTACTTC. Its translation is CASSLRDSSYEQYF. The full variable domain, in which reference TRBV7-2 and TRBJ2-7 provide the parts outside the CDR3, is GAGVSQSPSNKVTEKGKDVELRCDPISGHTALYWYRQSLGQGLEFLIYFQGNSAPDKSGLPSDRFSAERTGGSVSTLTIQRTQQEDSAVYLCASSLRDSSYEQYFGPGTRLTVT.

CDR3 protein: CASRVPGQSNQPQHF. The DNA of the CDR3 is TGTGCCAGCAGAGTGCCGGGACAGAGCAATCAGCCCCAGCATTTT. V is TRBV28 and J is TRBJ1-5, with 7 bases fitting TRBD1. After removal of 6 bases from V and 1 base from J, the junction contained 6 bases not matched to a gene. CDR1 and CDR2 from the germline V gene are MDHEN and SYDVKM. This CDR3 region has 15 residues.

The gene calls are TRBV6-5 and TRBJ1-6, with a tentative D call TRBD1 (5 bases). Per the germline V gene, CDR1 is MNHEY and CDR2 is SVGAGI. The CDR3 runs to 15 residues. V lost 0 bases and J lost 14, with 17 bases in between. Written as DNA, the CDR3 is TGTGCCAGCAGTTACTCGATGGGGCACGGGGCGGCCCTCCACTTT. It yields the protein CASSYSMGHGAALHF.

The V call is TRBV21-1, the J call TRBJ2-7; TRBD1, the table's D call, was not compared with the DNA. TRBV21-1 is a documented pseudogene. The CDR3 extends over 14 amino acids. DNA for the CDR3: TGTGCCAGCAGCAAGGACAGGGGTCTCGACGAGCAGTACTTC. Protein product: CASSKDRGLDEQYF.

In its sample, this clone was seen many times. The V and J genes are TRBV18 and TRBJ1-5, with no clear D. Germline-derived CDR1 and CDR2 are KGHSH and LQKENI. The CDR3 spans 14 residues. V was clipped by 2 bases and J by 2 bases, with 7 bases between them. The CDR3 DNA follows: TGTGCCAGCTCACCAAGCCCGGGCAATCAGCCCCAGCATTTT. Translated, it gives CASSPSPGNQPQHF.